A single sample gave rise to the 21 T cell receptor beta chains below, sequenced in a study of PD-1 blockade in classical Hodgkin lymphoma (dated by TCRdb to 2020 to 2022). The sample's time point label, in plain terms: cycle 4 day 1 (C4D1), after less than 7 weeks of nivolumab. Every trial patient had relapsed after autologous stem cell transplantation, and cohorts A, B and C differed in prior brentuximab vedotin exposure. The library was prepared using the immunoSEQ multiplex PCR assay. TCRdb's version of the immuneACCESS table is confined to in-frame rearrangements and falls short of the full clone set. An unresolved V gene accounts for under half of the shortfall where checked; the remainder is of unknown origin. This sample holds under 45,000 clones; 66% were observed only once. Of the sample, 3.1% falls within the top ten clones. The material was peripheral blood mononuclear cells (PBMCs), obtained before the fourth cycle of nivolumab. All receptors come from a human donor with classical Hodgkin lymphoma.

The J gene is TRBJ2-6, the V gene TRBV2; D is unclear. The CDR3 is 15 residues long. V was clipped by 3 bases and J by 2 bases, with 8 bases between them. Per the germline V gene, CDR1 is SNHLY and CDR2 is FYNNEI. The CDR3 DNA reads TGTGCCAGCAGTGACTCATGGGCTGGGGCCAACGTCCTGACTTTC. Amino acids: CASSDSWAGANVLTF.

The V call is TRBV27, the J call TRBJ1-1; D is undetermined. The germline CDR1 and CDR2 sequences are MNHEY and SMNVEV (reference sequence). V was trimmed by 2 bases and J by 2 bases, leaving 9 bases between them. The CDR3 covers 14 residues. The CDR3 DNA reads as TGTGCCAGCAGTTTAGAAGGAAGAAACACTGAAGCTTTCTTT. It translates to CASSLEGRNTEAFF.

At least ten counts were recorded for this clone. The rearrangement joins TRBV15 to TRBJ1-4, with D unresolved. Looked up from germline, CDR1 is LNHNV and CDR2 is YYDKDF (reference sequence). Trimming left V 0 bases short and J 6 bases short, with 11 bases between. CDR3 length equals 15 residues. CDR3 loop: CATSRDSSRDEKLFF. CDR3 in DNA: TGTGCCACCAGCAGAGATAGCTCACGGGATGAAAAACTGTTTTTT.

The chain employs TRBV9 and TRBJ1-6; D remains ambiguous. The CDR3 has 17 amino acids. V was pared by 3 bases and J by 4 bases, with 17 bases between. CDR1 is SGDLS and CDR2 is YYNGEE in the germline V gene. Written as DNA, the CDR3 is TGTGCCAGCAGCGCAGACCCAGCCGGCCGGTATAATTCACCCCTCCACTTT. This sequence encodes CASSADPAGRYNSPLHF.

CDR3 coding DNA: TGTGCCTGGAGGGGGGGACAGGGGGCGACAGATACGCAGTATTTT. Translating it yields CAWRGGQGATDTQYF. The chain employs TRBV30 and TRBJ2-3; 12 positions match TRBD1. Germline loops: CDR1 GTSNPN, CDR2 SVGIG (reference sequence). V trimming: 3 bases; J trimming: 3 bases; junction bases outside the gene matches: 4. This CDR3 has 15 residues.

The rearrangement uses TRBV6-5 and TRBJ1-2; no clear D gene. Germline-derived CDR1 and CDR2 are MNHEY and SVGAGI. CDR3 length: 14 amino acids. Deletions cut 5 bases from V and 4 bases from J, with 14 bases between. The chain's CDR3 is CASSDHSVRYGYTF. The DNA for the CDR3 is TGTGCCAGCAGTGATCATTCAGTGCGCTATGGCTACACCTTC.

This chain uses TRBV7-7 with TRBJ2-5; 7 bases agree with TRBD1. Germline CDR1 and CDR2: SSHAT and FNYEAQ (reference sequence). The J segment lost 5 bases and the V segment lost 5 bases, leaving 8 bases of the junction unmatched. The CDR3 is 14 residues long. The CDR3, as DNA: TGTGCCAGCAGCCAATACGGGACAGTGGAGACCCAGTACTTC. Its protein product is CASSQYGTVETQYF.

This chain joins TRBV25-1 and TRBJ2-7; D gene unclear. The V gene lost 7 bases and the J gene lost 3 bases, with 16 bases spanning the gap. From germline, CDR1 is MGHDK and CDR2 SYGVNS. The CDR3 loop spans 14 amino acids. The CDR3 region is CASIVLSLDYEQYF. The DNA for the CDR3 is TGTGCCAGCATCGTGCTCAGTTTAGACTACGAGCAGTACTTC.

The chain carries TRBV5-6 and TRBJ1-1; D remains ambiguous. The CDR3 is 11 amino acids. Germline CDR1 is SGHDT and CDR2 is YYEEEE. V was pared by 4 bases and J by 7 bases, with 8 bases between. In DNA form, the CDR3 reads TGTGCCAGCAGCGACCTGTATGAAGCTTTCTTT. It encodes CASSDLYEAFF.

This chain links TRBV5-1 with TRBJ1-6; D unclear. This CDR3 is 15 amino acids long. V lost 0 bases and J 6 bases, leaving 10 bases between the germline ends. Germline-derived CDR1 and CDR2 are SGHRS and YFSETQ. The CDR3 nucleotides are TGCGCCAGCAGCTTGGATTCAATAAGTAATTCACCCCTCCACTTT. It specifies CASSLDSISNSPLHF. Supplemented by reference TRBV5-1 and TRBJ1-6, the full variable domain reads KAGVTQTPRYLIKTRGQQVTLSCSPISGHRSVSWYQQTPGQGLQFLFEYFSETQRNKGNFPGRFSGRQFSNSRSEMNVSTLELGDSALYLCASSLDSISNSPLHFGNGTRLTVT.

In DNA, the CDR3 is TGTGCCAGCACCATCCGATTGGTTGGAAACACCATATATTTT. Translated, it gives CASTIRLVGNTIYF. The rearrangement uses TRBV5-6 and TRBJ1-3, with D unresolved. The germline V gene encodes CDR1 SGHDT and CDR2 YYEEEE. V dropped 6 bases and J dropped 3 bases, with 13 bases sitting between them. CDR3 length: 14 amino acids.

This rearrangement joins TRBV19 to TRBJ2-5; 8 bases match TRBD2. CDR1 and CDR2 (germline): LNHDA, SQIVND (reference sequence). The CDR3 totals 15 residues. V shed 1 base, J shed 5 bases, and the junction held 6 bases outside the gene matches. In DNA, the CDR3 is TGTGCCAGTAGTATAGTCGGCGGGGGGAGGGAGACCCAGTACTTC. Translation: CASSIVGGGRETQYF.

This rearrangement joins TRBV6-1 to TRBJ2-2; TRBD1 aligns across 7 bases. The CDR3 consists of 15 residues. Germline values: CDR1 MNHNS, CDR2 SASEGT. Trimming cost V 6 bases and J 1 base; bases outside gene matches: 5. The CDR3 protein is CASSPTGLNTGELFF. The CDR3 DNA is TGTGCCAGCAGCCCGACAGGGCTGAACACCGGGGAGCTGTTTTTT.

The V gene is TRBV7-9, the J gene TRBJ1-2, with D possibly TRBD1 on 5 matching bases. The CDR3 sequence is 13 residues long. Germline CDR1 SEHNR, CDR2 FQNEAQ (reference sequence). The V end was cut by 3 bases, the J end by 2 bases, with 7 bases between. CDR3 sequence (DNA): TGTGCCAGCAGCTTGACAGTAAACTATGGCTACACCTTC. Amino acids: CASSLTVNYGYTF. Based on the CDR3 plus reference TRBV7-9 and TRBJ1-2, the full variable domain is DTGVSQNPRHKITKRGQNVTFRCDPISEHNRLYWYRQTLGQGPEFLTYFQNEAQLEKSRLLSDRFSAERPKGSFSTLEIQRTEQGDSAMYLCASSLTVNYGYTFGSGTRLTVV.

The CDR3 here is CAYGLAIVDTQYF. The CDR3 nucleotides are TGTGCCTACGGACTAGCGATAGTAGATACGCAGTATTTT. This sequence joins TRBV30 and TRBJ2-3, with 9 bases matching TRBD2. The CDR3 loop spans 13 amino acids. CDR1 is GTSNPN, CDR2 SVGIG, per germline (reference sequence). The ends lost 7 bases at V and 5 bases at J; junction bases unmatched: 7.

This chain joins TRBV9 and TRBJ2-2, with D uncertain. The CDR3 is made up of 14 amino acids. CDR1 and CDR2 from the germline V gene are SGDLS and YYNGEE. V was trimmed by 0 bases and J by 5 bases, leaving 8 bases between them. The CDR3 DNA is TGTGCCAGCAGCGTAGGGCCAAATACCGGGGAGCTGTTTTTT. The encoded protein is CASSVGPNTGELFF.

This clone has only a few counts. This sample also contains other DNA sequences that code for the same CDR3. V and J are TRBV10-1 and TRBJ2-3, with unresolved D. Germline values: CDR1 WNHNN, CDR2 SYGVQD (reference sequence). The CDR3 has 13 amino acids. V lost 3 bases, J lost 6 bases, and 10 bases lay in between. The CDR3 sequence is CASSESPTDTQYF. The CDR3 DNA reads as TGCGCCAGCAGTGAATCTCCGACTGATACGCAGTATTTT.

On this clone itself: This sample includes further DNA sequences coding for the same CDR3. The chain links TRBV7-2 to TRBJ1-1; D uncertain. Looked up from germline, CDR1 is SGHTA and CDR2 is FQGNSA. The V end lost 1 base, the J end lost 1 base, and 10 bases lay between the germline ends. The CDR3 is 15 residues long. The DNA of the CDR3 is TGTGCCAGCAGCTTAGTCGGACGGGGGAACACTGAAGCTTTCTTT. Translating gives CASSLVGRGNTEAFF.

The chain uses TRBV9 and TRBJ2-6, with 11 bases identical to TRBD1. This CDR3 is built from 18 residues. The germline V gene encodes CDR1 SGDLS and CDR2 YYNGEE. V lost 4 bases and J lost 2; bases outside the gene matches: 8. CDR3 nucleotides: TGTGCCAGCAGCTCCCGAGAGGGACAGGGGGCTGGGGCCAACGTCCTGACTTTC. It translates to CASSSREGQGAGANVLTF.

The CDR3 is CAISDGRAHGHTF. Written as DNA, the CDR3 is TGTGCCATCAGTGATGGCAGGGCTCATGGGCACACCTTC. The V gene is TRBV10-3, the J gene TRBJ1-2; D is perhaps TRBD1 (5 bases). Between the trimmed V and J ends, which lost 3 bases and 12 bases, there was a span of 17 bases. Germline CDR1 is ENHRY and CDR2 is SYGVKD. The CDR3 totals 13 residues.

This clone was seen more than once but under ten times. The V and J genes are TRBV7-2 and TRBJ2-7; TRBD1 aligns across 9 bases. The CDR3 sequence is 13 residues long. Germline V gene lookup returns CDR1 SGHTA and CDR2 FQGNSA. Germline trimming cut 5 bases from V and 6 bases from J; bases unmatched to any gene: 5. CDR3 in amino acids: CASSRDREGEQYF. The CDR3 DNA is TGTGCCAGCAGCCGGGACAGGGAGGGCGAGCAGTACTTC.